The sequence of this T cell receptor beta chain was determined in a study of response to subunit inactivated influenza vaccine. Findings of the study overall: Authors suggested each seasonal flu vaccination may recruit only limited numbers of new T cells.

This clonotype was detected a few times. The antigen remains undetermined. TCRdb re-called the RT-PCR reads through MiXCR, storing one row per CDR3 protein. The sample yields 500,000 to 600,000 distinct CDR3 sequences, around 13% seen once. V was pared by 2 bases and J by 4 bases, with 17 bases between. Germline CDR1 and CDR2: MDHEN and SYDVKM. The CDR3 sequence is 16 residues long. This chain connects TRBV28 to TRBJ2-5; the D gene is possibly TRBD2 (6 bases). The sequence derives from a man in his forties or fifties who received an inactivated influenza vaccine. Source: PBMCs from blood, taken 11 to 12 days after vaccination. The CDR3 spells CASSLGARGGAETQYF. The CDR3 DNA sequence: TGTGCCAGCAGTTTAGGGGCGCGGGGTGGGGCAGAGACCCAGTACTTC.